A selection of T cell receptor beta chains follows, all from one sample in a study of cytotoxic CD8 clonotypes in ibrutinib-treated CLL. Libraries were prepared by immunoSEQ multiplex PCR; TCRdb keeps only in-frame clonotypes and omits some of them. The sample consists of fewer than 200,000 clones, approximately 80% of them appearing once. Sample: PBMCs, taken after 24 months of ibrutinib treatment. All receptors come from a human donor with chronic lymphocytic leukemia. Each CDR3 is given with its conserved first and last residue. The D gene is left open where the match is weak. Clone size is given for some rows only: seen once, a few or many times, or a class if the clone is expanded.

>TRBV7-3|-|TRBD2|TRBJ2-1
TGTGCCAGCAGCCCTGGGACTAGCGGGAGCTATGAGCAGTTCTTC
CASSPGTSGSYEQFF
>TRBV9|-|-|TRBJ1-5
TGTGCCAGCAGCCCCCAGTACACGGAGAATCAGCCCCAGCATTTT
CASSPQYTENQPQHF
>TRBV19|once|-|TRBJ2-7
TGTGCCAGCGCTACAGACTCCTACGAGCAGTACTTC
CASATDSYEQYF
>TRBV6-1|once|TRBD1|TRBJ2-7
TGTGCCAGCTCCACAGGGGGCTCGATCTACGAGCAGTACTTC
CASSTGGSIYEQYF
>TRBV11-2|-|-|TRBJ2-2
TGTGCCAGCAGCTTAGATCCTGCGAACACCGGGGAGCTGTTTTTT
CASSLDPANTGELFF
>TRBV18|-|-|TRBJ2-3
TGTGCCAGCTCATCGTCGCTGGGAGATACGCAGTATTTT
CASSSSLGDTQYF
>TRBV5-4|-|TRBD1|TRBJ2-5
TGTGCCAGCAGCCCAGGACAGGGCGAGACCCAGTACTTC
CASSPGQGETQYF
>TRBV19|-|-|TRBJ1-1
TGTGCCAGTAGTTTACAGGGCCCTGAAGCTTTCTTT
CASSLQGPEAFF
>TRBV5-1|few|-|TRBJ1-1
TGCGCCAGCCGATCAAGGGGGGACACTGAAGCTTTCTTT
CASRSRGDTEAFF
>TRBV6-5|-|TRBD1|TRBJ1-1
TGTGCCAGCAGTAAGACAGGGGGTATGAACACTGAAGCTTTCTTT
CASSKTGGMNTEAFF
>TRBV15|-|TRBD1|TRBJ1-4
TGTGCCACCAGCAGAGCCGGGACAGCTAATGAAAAACTGTTTTTT
CATSRAGTANEKLFF
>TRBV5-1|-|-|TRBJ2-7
TGCGCCAGCAGCCCCGACAGGCCCGCCTACGAGCAGTACTTC
CASSPDRPAYEQYF
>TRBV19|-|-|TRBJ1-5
TGTGCCAGTAGTATTATCCAGCGGAAAATTTATCAGCCCCAGCATTTT
CASSIIQRKIYQPQHF
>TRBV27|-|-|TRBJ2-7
TGTGCCAGCAGCCATTGGCGGGACTCCCACTACGAGCAGTACTTC
CASSHWRDSHYEQYF
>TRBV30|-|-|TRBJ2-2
TGTGCCTGGAGTGTAGGTAGCACAACCACCGGGGAGCTGTTTTTT
CAWSVGSTTTGELFF
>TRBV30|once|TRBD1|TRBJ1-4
TGTGCCTGGAGTGAGACCCAGGGGGTTGGACTGTTTTTT
CAWSETQGVGLFF
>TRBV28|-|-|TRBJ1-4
TGTGCCAGCAGTTCGCAACAGGGCAATGAAAAACTGTTTTTT
CASSSQQGNEKLFF
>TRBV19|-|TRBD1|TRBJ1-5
TGTGCCAGTATTCCGACAGGGGGCTTCAATCAGCCCCAGCATTTT
CASIPTGGFNQPQHF
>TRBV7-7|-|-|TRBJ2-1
TGTGCTAGCAGCCAACAGGGCCGGTCCTTTGAGCAGTTCTTC
CASSQQGRSFEQFF
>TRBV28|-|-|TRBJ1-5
TGTGCCAGCAGTTTAGGCTGGGGTAGCGGCAATCAGCCCCAGCATTTT
CASSLGWGSGNQPQHF
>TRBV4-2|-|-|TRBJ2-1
TGTGCCAGCAGCCAATGGAATGAGCAGTTCTTC
CASSQWNEQFF
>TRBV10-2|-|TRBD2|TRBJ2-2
TGCGCCAGCAGTGGGCGGGAGGGGACCGGGGAGCTGTTTTTT
CASSGREGTGELFF
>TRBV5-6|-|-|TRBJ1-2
TGTGCCAGCAACCGACAGCTCTATGGCTACACCTTC
CASNRQLYGYTF
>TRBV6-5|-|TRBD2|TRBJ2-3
TGTGCCGCCGAAGCTAGCGGGATAGGTGTTACGCAGTATTTT
CAAEASGIGVTQYF
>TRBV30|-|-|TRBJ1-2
TGTGCCTGGAGCGCGACCGGGAGGGTCGGGCACTATGGCTACACCTTC
CAWSATGRVGHYGYTF
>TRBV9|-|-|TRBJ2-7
TGTGCCAGCAGCGTAGCTACCGGGGTAGGATACGAGCAGTACTTC
CASSVATGVGYEQYF
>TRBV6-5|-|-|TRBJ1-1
TGTGCCAGCAGTTACTCGAGTCTCACAGGTGAAGCTTTCTTT
CASSYSSLTGEAFF
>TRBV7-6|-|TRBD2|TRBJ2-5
TGTGCCAGCAGCTTAGAAACTAGCGGACCCAAGGTGGAGACCCAGTACTTC
CASSLETSGPKVETQYF
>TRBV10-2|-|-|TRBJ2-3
TGCGCCAGCAGTGAACAGGGTCATACGCAGTATTTT
CASSEQGHTQYF
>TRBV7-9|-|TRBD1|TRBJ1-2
TGTGCCAGCAGCCCCACCGGGGGGACAGGGAAAGCCTATGGCTACACCTTC
CASSPTGGTGKAYGYTF
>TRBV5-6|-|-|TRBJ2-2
TGTGCCAGCAGCTTGAGTGGGGGCCGAAACACCGGGGAGCTGTTTTTT
CASSLSGGRNTGELFF
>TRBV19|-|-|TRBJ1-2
TGTGCCAGTAGTTCCCGCCCGGGCCCCAGGGGCTACACCTTC
CASSSRPGPRGYTF
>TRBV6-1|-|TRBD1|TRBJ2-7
TGTGCCAGCAGTCCCAGGACAGGGACCTACGAGCAGTACTTC
CASSPRTGTYEQYF
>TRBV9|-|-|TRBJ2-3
TGTGCCAGCAGCGTAGTGGAAGGGAGCACAGATACGCAGTATTTT
CASSVVEGSTDTQYF
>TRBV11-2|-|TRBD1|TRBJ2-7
TGTGCCAGCAGATCGGGACAGGGGGCCTACGAGCAGTACTTC
CASRSGQGAYEQYF
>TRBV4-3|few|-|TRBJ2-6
TGCGCCAGCAGCCAACCCGACTTCTCTGGGGCCAACGTCCTGACTTTC
CASSQPDFSGANVLTF
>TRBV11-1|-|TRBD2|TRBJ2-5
TGTGCCAGCAGCCCTGGACTAGTTGCAGAGACCCAGTACTTC
CASSPGLVAETQYF
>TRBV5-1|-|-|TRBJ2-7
TGCGCCAGCAGCCCGAGGGACGGCTCCTACGAGCAGTACTTC
CASSPRDGSYEQYF
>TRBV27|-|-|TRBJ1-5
TGTGCCAGCAGCCAAGCCAGAAGGCAGCCCCAGCATTTT
CASSQARRQPQHF
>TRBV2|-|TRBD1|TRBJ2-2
TGTGCCAGCAGGGCAACAGGGGTGCTCACCGGGGAGCTGTTTTTT
CASRATGVLTGELFF
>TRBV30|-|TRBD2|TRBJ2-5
TGTGCCTGGAGTGTAAGAGCGGGAGTAGAGACCCAGTACTTC
CAWSVRAGVETQYF
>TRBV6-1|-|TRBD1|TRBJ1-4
TGTGCCAGCAGAGAAAGAGGAGGGGGCGATGAAAAACTGTTTTTT
CASRERGGGDEKLFF
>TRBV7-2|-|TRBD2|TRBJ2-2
TGTGCCAGCAGCTTAGGGATAGCGGGAGGTAACACCGGGGAGCTGTTTTTT
CASSLGIAGGNTGELFF
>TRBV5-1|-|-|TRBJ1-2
TGCGCCAGCAGACTGGACCTCCAGGGTGGCTACACCTTC
CASRLDLQGGYTF
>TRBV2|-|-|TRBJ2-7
TGTGCCAGCAGTTACGGTGGGGCAGCGGGCTGCGAGCAGTACTTC
CASSYGGAAGCEQYF
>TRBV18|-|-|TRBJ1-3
TGTGCCAGCTCACCGGGGGCTGGAAACACCATATATTTT
CASSPGAGNTIYF
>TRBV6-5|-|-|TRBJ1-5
TGTGCCAGCAGTCCCCGGTATGGTAGCAATCAGCCCCAGCATTTT
CASSPRYGSNQPQHF
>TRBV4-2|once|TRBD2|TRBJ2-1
TGTGCCAGCAGCCAAGCGGAGGTCGGGCTAGCGGGGGTCCCCGGGTTCAATGAGCAGTTCTTC
CASSQAEVGLAGVPGFNEQFF
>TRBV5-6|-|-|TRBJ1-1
TGTGCCAGCAGCTTACGGGGGACTGAAGCTTTCTTT
CASSLRGTEAFF
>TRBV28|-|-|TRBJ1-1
TGTGCCAGCAGCTCCGCCAGACGTTACACTGAAGCTTTCTTT
CASSSARRYTEAFF
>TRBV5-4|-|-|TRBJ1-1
TGTGCCAGCAGATTAGGGACGAACACTGAAGCTTTCTTT
CASRLGTNTEAFF